The 9 T cell receptor beta chains below all came from one sample that was sequenced in a study of blood T cell repertoires in COVID-19. Assay: immunoSEQ multiplex PCR; the TCRdb copy retains only in-frame clones and omits some. Of around 150,000 clones listed, roughly 85% are singletons. The sequenced sample was peripheral blood. All receptors come from a human donor with acute or convalescent COVID-19. The donor label of this sample is uncertain.

The rearrangement links TRBV5-4 to TRBJ1-6; TRBD1 matches at 8 bases. Germline loops: CDR1 SGHNT, CDR2 YYREEE (reference sequence). The ends lost 5 bases at V and 10 bases at J; junction bases unmatched: 8. CDR3 length equals 14 residues. The CDR3 bases are TGTGCCAGCAGGACGGACAGGGTGAGGTCACCCCTCCACTTT. Residues: CASRTDRVRSPLHF. Combining the CDR3 with reference TRBV5-4 and TRBJ1-6 gives the whole variable domain ETGVTQSPTHLIKTRGQQVTLRCSSQSGHNTVSWYQQALGQGPQFIFQYYREEENGRGNFPPRFSGLQFPNYSSELNVNALELDDSALYLCASRTDRVRSPLHFGNGTRLTVT.

This clone was seen once. V gene TRBV14 combines with J gene TRBJ1-3; D is ambiguous. Germline lookup yields CDR1 SGHDN and CDR2 FVKESK. The CDR3 totals 15 residues. V gave up 4 bases and J gave up 4 bases, with 14 bases separating them. Here the CDR3 reads CASSPRSGGGNTIYF. The DNA of the CDR3 is TGTGCCAGCAGCCCACGTTCTGGCGGGGGAAACACCATATATTTT.

The chain has TRBV9 and TRBJ1-3, with a weak D call TRBD1 (5 bases). Trimming pared 0 bases from V and 4 bases from J, leaving 8 bases between. The CDR3 has 14 residues. Germline-derived CDR1 and CDR2 are SGDLS and YYNGEE. The CDR3 region is CASSVGAGGNTIYF. In nucleotides, the CDR3 is TGTGCCAGCAGCGTAGGCGCAGGGGGAAACACCATATATTTT. Drawing the rest from reference TRBV9 and TRBJ1-3, the complete variable domain is DSGVTQTPKHLITATGQRVTLRCSPRSGDLSVYWYQQSLDQGLQFLIQYYNGEERAKGNILERFSAQQFPDLHSELNLSSLELGDSALYFCASSVGAGGNTIYFGEGSWLTVV.

The V and J genes are TRBV18 and TRBJ2-7; TRBD1 agrees at 10 bases. Germline CDR1 reads KGHSH; CDR2 reads LQKENI. V lost 6 bases and J lost 5; bases outside the gene matches: 10. The CDR3 length is 15 residues. The CDR3 sequence is CASSPRDRGRNEQYF. The CDR3 DNA sequence: TGTGCCAGCTCGCCTCGCGACAGGGGGCGTAACGAGCAGTACTTC.

The rearrangement uses TRBV5-1 and TRBJ2-7; the match to TRBD1 covers 9 bases. This CDR3 is 15 amino acids long. The germline V gene has CDR1 SGHRS and CDR2 YFSETQ. J was trimmed by 3 bases and V by 2 bases; bases with no gene match: 6. The CDR3: CASSFGGTGSYEQYF. As DNA, the CDR3 is TGCGCCAGCAGCTTTGGGGGGACAGGGAGCTACGAGCAGTACTTC.

CDR3 sequence reads: CASRHREGYGYTF. The CDR3 DNA reads TGTGCCAGCCGACACAGGGAAGGCTATGGCTACACCTTC. The V gene is TRBV11-2, the J gene TRBJ1-2; TRBD1 might be the D (6 bases). The CDR3 extends over 13 amino acids. The germline V gene encodes CDR1 SGHAT and CDR2 FQNNGV. Between the trimmed V and J ends, which lost 8 bases and 4 bases, there was a span of 14 bases.

This chain joins TRBV27 and TRBJ2-1, with TRBD1 identical over 9 bases. Germline V gives CDR1 MNHEY, CDR2 SMNVEV (reference sequence). V lost 2 bases and J lost 7; bases outside the gene matches: 9. This CDR3 spans 16 amino acids. The CDR3 region is CASSLSGTGRRNEQFF. The CDR3 coding sequence is TGTGCCAGCAGTTTAAGTGGGACAGGGAGGAGAAATGAGCAGTTCTTC.

This clone was found once. This rearrangement joins TRBV24-1 to TRBJ2-2; 8 bases align to TRBD1. Germline loops: CDR1 KGHDR, CDR2 SFDVKD. With 3 bases clipped from V and 2 bases from J, the junction kept 10 bases outside the gene matches. CDR3 length: 18 amino acids. DNA for the CDR3: TGTGCCACCAGTGATCCGCGCAGGGGGCAGGCAAACACCGGGGAGCTGTTTTTT. This encodes CATSDPRRGQANTGELFF.

The chain carries TRBV5-1 and TRBJ2-5, with TRBD2 matching 13 bases. The germline V gene has CDR1 SGHRS and CDR2 YFSETQ. Losses at the gene ends were 0 bases for V and 5 bases for J; bases not matched to a gene: 10. The CDR3 covers 18 residues. The CDR3 protein is CASSLGGLAGPKVETQYF. The CDR3 DNA reads TGCGCCAGCAGCTTGGGGGGACTAGCGGGACCTAAGGTCGAGACCCAGTACTTC. The whole variable domain, filled in from reference TRBV5-1 and TRBJ2-5, reads KAGVTQTPRYLIKTRGQQVTLSCSPISGHRSVSWYQQTPGQGLQFLFEYFSETQRNKGNFPGRFSGRQFSNSRSEMNVSTLELGDSALYLCASSLGGLAGPKVETQYFGPGTRLLVL.